Below, 9 T cell receptor beta chains from the same sample are listed, as sequenced in a study of blood T cell repertoires in COVID-19. Profiled with immunoSEQ multiplex PCR; TCRdb holds only in-frame clones, not every one. In the table there are about 140,000 clones, approximately 80% of which are singletons. Input material: peripheral blood. These receptors were obtained from a man between 45 and 60 years old with acute or convalescent COVID-19.

This rearrangement joins TRBV5-1 to TRBJ1-4, with a tentative D call TRBD1 (5 bases). The V gene lost 3 bases and the J gene lost 8 bases, with 17 bases spanning the gap. The CDR3 is 15 residues long. Germline V gene lookup returns CDR1 SGHRS and CDR2 YFSETQ. The CDR3 is CASSWIGGSGEKLFF. The CDR3 DNA reads TGCGCCAGCAGCTGGATCGGGGGAAGCGGGGAAAAACTGTTTTTT.

The rearrangement joins TRBV29-1 to TRBJ2-2; 12 nucleotides line up with TRBD2. CDR1 is SQVTM and CDR2 is ANQGSEA in the germline V gene. V dropped 4 bases and J dropped 1; count of bases not matched to a gene: 1. This CDR3 comprises 15 residues. The CDR3 DNA reads TGCAGCGTTGTACTAGCGGGAGGGAACACCGGGGAGCTGTTTTTT. Translating it yields CSVVLAGGNTGELFF.

The rearrangement links TRBV15 to TRBJ1-4; 11 nucleotides line up with TRBD1. V shed 0 bases, J shed 6 bases, and the junction held 3 bases outside the gene matches. The CDR3 sequence is 16 residues long. Germline assignment: CDR1 LNHNV and CDR2 YYDKDF (reference sequence). CDR3 protein: CATSRDLGQGDEKLFF. CDR3 coding DNA: TGTGCCACCAGCAGAGATCTGGGACAGGGGGATGAAAAACTGTTTTTT.

The V and J genes are TRBV15 and TRBJ1-6; 9 nucleotides line up with TRBD1. The ends lost 3 bases at V and 11 bases at J; junction bases unmatched: 5. Germline V CDR1 and CDR2: LNHNV, YYDKDF (reference sequence). The CDR3 sequence is 14 residues long. The CDR3 region is CATSRDRGTPPLHF. CDR3 DNA sequence: TGTGCCACCAGCAGGGACAGGGGAACGCCACCCCTCCACTTT.

The V gene is TRBV10-3, the J gene TRBJ1-2; TRBD1 matches at 10 bases. This CDR3 has 13 amino acids. In germline, CDR1 is ENHRY, CDR2 SYGVKD. The V gene end was trimmed by 4 bases and the J gene end by 8 bases; junction bases not matched to a gene: 4. The DNA for the CDR3 is TGTGCCATCAGTGCAGGACAGGGGGGAGGCTACACCTTC. Protein sequence: CAISAGQGGGYTF.

The chain recombines TRBV5-1 with TRBJ1-1; D remains ambiguous. CDR1 and CDR2 (germline): SGHRS, YFSETQ. Trimming cost V 1 base and J 8 bases, with 12 bases left between them. This CDR3 spans 13 amino acids. The CDR3: CASSLTVGAEAFF. The CDR3 nucleotides are TGCGCCAGCAGCTTGACTGTGGGCGCGGAAGCTTTCTTT.

The chain carries TRBV6-1 and TRBJ1-1; D might be TRBD1 (6 bases). Trimming removed 7 bases at V and 4 bases at J, with 13 bases between. Germline V gene sequence: CDR1 MNHNS, CDR2 SASEGT. CDR3 length: 13 residues. CDR3 in amino acids: CASMTTGFTEAFF. CDR3 sequence (DNA): TGTGCCAGCATGACCACAGGGTTCACTGAAGCTTTCTTT.

The rearrangement joins TRBV19 to TRBJ2-3; 9 nucleotides agree with TRBD1. The CDR3 totals 16 residues. V lost 3 bases to trimming and J lost 3 bases; unmatched junction nucleotides: 7. CDR1 LNHDA and CDR2 SQIVND come from the germline V gene (reference sequence). CDR3 nucleotide sequence: TGTGCCAGTAGTATCGACGACAGGGGGGGAACAGATACGCAGTATTTT. Translating gives CASSIDDRGGTDTQYF.

The chain couples TRBV9 to TRBJ1-3; D is unclear. Germline V lookup: CDR1 SGDLS, CDR2 YYNGEE. V lost 6 bases and J 0 bases, leaving 4 bases between the germline ends. The CDR3 has 12 residues. The CDR3 region is CASTGSGNTIYF. Here the CDR3 DNA reads TGTGCCAGCACCGGCTCTGGAAACACCATATATTTT. Filled out from reference TRBV9 and TRBJ1-3, the complete variable domain reads DSGVTQTPKHLITATGQRVTLRCSPRSGDLSVYWYQQSLDQGLQFLIQYYNGEERAKGNILERFSAQQFPDLHSELNLSSLELGDSALYFCASTGSGNTIYFGEGSWLTVV.